A selection of T cell receptor beta chains follows, all from one sample in a study of blood T cell repertoires in COVID-19. Assay used: immunoSEQ multiplex PCR; TCRdb lists only in-frame clones, some missing. The sample contains about 390,000 clones, about 90% of which appear only once. The sample comprised peripheral blood. Receptors originate from a woman between 55 and 75 years old with COVID-19, enrolled during active disease. Both conserved end residues are part of each CDR3. The order of the fields is clone size, D gene, V gene, J gene, CDR3 length, CDR3 DNA, CDR3 protein. D genes are given only for firm matches. Only part of the rows carry a size: once, few, many, or a class if the clone is expanded.

few	.	TRBV27	TRBJ2-7	13	TGTGCCAGCAGTTGGGGTGGCGGGGCTCAGCAGTACTTC	CASSWGGGAQQYF
.	.	TRBV6-2/TRBV6-3	TRBJ2-1	17	TGTGCCAGCAGCCCAAGGGGCGGGGGCCATCTTTACAATGAGCAGTTCTTC	CASSPRGGGHLYNEQFF
once	TRBD1	TRBV6-5	TRBJ1-2	14	TGTGCCAGCAGTTACTCCAAGGGGGCGGGTGGCTACACCTTC	CASSYSKGAGGYTF
.	.	TRBV5-6	TRBJ1-2	15	TGTGCCAGCAGCTTGGCCAACGGTCCTTTTTATGGCTACACCTTC	CASSLANGPFYGYTF
.	TRBD1	TRBV7-8	TRBJ1-2	17	TGTGCCAGCAGCTTAGACCAGACACCGGGACAGAACTATGGCTACACCTTC	CASSLDQTPGQNYGYTF
.	.	TRBV27	TRBJ2-3	16	TGTGCCAGCAGCCTACTACCGGGGAGCTCCACAGATACGCAGTATTTT	CASSLLPGSSTDTQYF
.	.	TRBV19	TRBJ1-1	16	TGTGCCAGTAGTATGTTCTCCGGGACAACGAACACTGAAGCTTTCTTT	CASSMFSGTTNTEAFF
.	.	TRBV5-5	TRBJ1-2	14	TGTGCCAGCAGCTCTATCTGGGGGCCCTATGGCTACACCTTC	CASSSIWGPYGYTF
.	.	TRBV6-5	TRBJ2-3	14	TGTGCCAGCAGGCCGCTGGGGCTCACAGATACGCAGTATTTT	CASRPLGLTDTQYF
.	TRBD1	TRBV5-1	TRBJ2-3	14	TGCGCCAGCCATACTCGGACAGGGCAAGATACGCAGTATTTT	CASHTRTGQDTQYF
.	TRBD2	TRBV4-2	TRBJ2-7	15	TGTGCCAGCAGCCAAGAACTAGCGCCCGAGGGCGAGCAGTACTTC	CASSQELAPEGEQYF
.	.	TRBV15	TRBJ1-1	14	TGTGCCACCAGCACAGAGCGGAGGGGTACTGAAGCTTTCTTT	CATSTERRGTEAFF
.	TRBD1	TRBV3-1/TRBV3-2	TRBJ2-5	17	TGTGCCAGCAGCCAAGAAAAGAGAGCGGGACAGGGGACGACCCAGTACTTC	CASSQEKRAGQGTTQYF
.	.	TRBV29-1	TRBJ1-1	11	TGCAGCGTTTCCCGGAACACTGAAGCTTTCTTT	CSVSRNTEAFF
.	.	TRBV3-1/TRBV3-2	TRBJ1-5	14	TGTGCCAGCAGCCAAGGGAGGGCGGTTCAGCCCCAGCATTTT	CASSQGRAVQPQHF
.	TRBD1	TRBV2	TRBJ1-2	14	TGTGCCAGCAGTGAAGCACGACAGGGGCATGGCTACACCTTC	CASSEARQGHGYTF
.	TRBD2	TRBV5-6	TRBJ2-1	15	TGTGCCAGCAGCTATATGGCGGGAGACGAGAATGAGCAGTTCTTC	CASSYMAGDENEQFF
.	TRBD1	TRBV19	TRBJ1-2	14	TGTGCCAGTAGGCACAGGGGGTCGAACGAGGGCTACACCTTC	CASRHRGSNEGYTF
.	TRBD1	TRBV10-3	TRBJ1-6	16	TGTGCCATCAGAGCCCTGGGTCGGGACAGGGGTTCACCCCTCCACTTT	CAIRALGRDRGSPLHF
.	TRBD1	TRBV3-1/TRBV3-2	TRBJ2-7	14	TGTGCCAGCAGCGTCGGGACAGGGGCCTACGAGCAGTACTTC	CASSVGTGAYEQYF
.	.	TRBV4-2	TRBJ2-7	15	TGTGCCAGCAGCCAAGATTCACGGAGGACCTACGAGCAGTACTTC	CASSQDSRRTYEQYF
.	TRBD1	TRBV6-5	TRBJ2-2	15	TGTGCCAGCCGATCACAGGGGGTGAACACCGGGGAGCTGTTTTTT	CASRSQGVNTGELFF
.	.	TRBV6-4	TRBJ2-1	15	TGTGCCAGCAGTGCGAGCGAAGACTCCTACAATGAGCAGTTCTTC	CASSASEDSYNEQFF
.	.	TRBV2	TRBJ1-5	12	TGTGCCAGCAGTGAGGACATAGGGCCCCAGCATTTT	CASSEDIGPQHF
.	.	TRBV7-6	TRBJ1-6	17	TGTGCCAGCAGCTTAGCGGCGGCCCCCGGTTGGGTCACGGCCCTCCACTTT	CASSLAAAPGWVTALHF
.	.	TRBV6-2/TRBV6-3	TRBJ2-1	15	TGTGCCAGCAGTTATATCGGCGGCTCCTACAATGAGCAGTTCTTC	CASSYIGGSYNEQFF
few	TRBD1	TRBV3-1/TRBV3-2	TRBJ1-5	13	TGTGCCAGCAGCCGGGACAGGGATCAGCCCCAGCATTTT	CASSRDRDQPQHF
.	TRBD1	TRBV5-4	TRBJ1-2	15	TGTGCCAGCAGCTCGCAGGACAGGGGAAACTATGGCTACACCTTC	CASSSQDRGNYGYTF
once	TRBD2	TRBV7-9	TRBJ2-7	15	TGTGCCAGCAGCTCCTCCGGGGGGTCCTTCTACGAGCAGTACTTC	CASSSSGGSFYEQYF
.	TRBD2	TRBV7-2	TRBJ2-5	16	TGTGCCAGCAGTTTGGGACTAGCGGGGGGGCAGGGGACCCAGTACTTC	CASSLGLAGGQGTQYF
.	TRBD1	TRBV27	TRBJ2-3	16	TGTGCCAGCCATAACCTCGGGGACAGGGAGGCAGATACGCAGTATTTT	CASHNLGDREADTQYF
once	.	TRBV24-1	TRBJ1-1	12	TGTGCCACCAGTGATCGGGGAACTGAAGCTTTCTTT	CATSDRGTEAFF
.	.	TRBV5-1	TRBJ2-5	13	TGCGCCAGCAGTGGGCAGCTCCAAGAGACCCAGTACTTC	CASSGQLQETQYF
.	TRBD1	TRBV7-6	TRBJ1-5	17	TGTGCCAGCAGTGTAAGGTCAGGGACAGACAGCAATCAGCCCCAGCATTTT	CASSVRSGTDSNQPQHF
.	.	TRBV10-3	TRBJ1-2	15	TGTGCCATCGGTCCGGGGGGCAATGGGTTGTATGGCTACACCTTC	CAIGPGGNGLYGYTF
.	.	TRBV27	TRBJ1-4	14	TGTGCCAGCAGTCCGGGACACAATAATGAAAAACTGTTTTTT	CASSPGHNNEKLFF
once	.	TRBV21-1	TRBJ2-1	19	TGTGCCAGCAACGAAAGGGAAGAGGGGGGACAGGGTAATTGGTGTGAGCAGTTCTTC	CASNEREEGGQGNWCEQFF
.	TRBD1	TRBV28	TRBJ1-6	15	TGTGCCAGCAGTCCTCTTCCCAGGGGGCTTTCACCCCTCCACTTT	CASSPLPRGLSPLHF
.	TRBD2	TRBV11-3	TRBJ2-3	15	TGTGCCAGCAGCTCGGGGGGACTATTTGGGGATACGCAGTATTTT	CASSSGGLFGDTQYF
.	TRBD1	TRBV5-1	TRBJ2-7	14	TGCGCCAGCTCACGGGACAGTGGGACCTACGAGCAGTACTTC	CASSRDSGTYEQYF
.	TRBD2	TRBV5-1	TRBJ2-3	16	TGCGCCAGCAGCTCCCAGCGGGGGGGCCTCGCAGATACGCAGTATTTT	CASSSQRGGLADTQYF
.	.	TRBV29-1	TRBJ1-5	13	TGCAGCGTTGATTGGGGGGGTAATCAGCCCCAGCATTTT	CSVDWGGNQPQHF
few	.	TRBV6-5	TRBJ1-1	14	TGTGCCAGCAGTTACTCTGCGGCTCTCACTGAAGCTTTCTTT	CASSYSAALTEAFF
.	TRBD1	TRBV5-1	TRBJ2-7	17	TGCGCCAGCAGCGTACTCCCGGGACAGGGGATTAATAGCGAGCAGTACTTC	CASSVLPGQGINSEQYF
.	.	TRBV11-3	TRBJ1-2	11	TGTGCCAGATTCGGGGGGCATGGCTACACCTTC	CARFGGHGYTF
.	.	TRBV3-1/TRBV3-2	TRBJ1-5	15	TGTGCCAGCAGCTATGGGACAACTGCGGGCCAGCCCCAGCATTTT	CASSYGTTAGQPQHF
.	.	TRBV7-9	TRBJ1-2	15	TGTGCCAGCAGCTCTATCGACAGGCATGACGAGGGCTACACCTTC	CASSSIDRHDEGYTF
.	TRBD1	TRBV10-3	TRBJ1-1	14	TGTGCCATCAGCGAACCGGGACAGGAAACTGAAGCTTTCTTT	CAISEPGQETEAFF
.	.	TRBV5-4	TRBJ1-2	14	TGTGCCAGCAGCTTGGTTTCCAGGAACTATGGCTACACCTTC	CASSLVSRNYGYTF
.	TRBD1	TRBV5-1	TRBJ2-3	15	TGCGCCAGCAGCCCGGGACAGGGTTTCACAGATACGCAGTATTTT	CASSPGQGFTDTQYF
.	TRBD1	TRBV6-6	TRBJ1-2	15	TGTGCCAGCAGCCCGGGACAGGGACTTAACTATGGCTACACCTTC	CASSPGQGLNYGYTF
.	.	TRBV21-1	TRBJ1-6	15	TGTGCCAGCAGCAAAGCGCGGGGGCCGAATTCACCCCTCCACTTT	CASSKARGPNSPLHF
.	.	TRBV5-6	TRBJ1-1	13	TGTGCCAGCAGCTATACTCGGGGGACTGAAGCTTTCTTT	CASSYTRGTEAFF
.	.	TRBV6-5	TRBJ2-3	13	TGTGCCAGCAGGAGGACTATCCTGGATACGCAGTATTTT	CASRRTILDTQYF